These 29 T cell receptor beta chains were all obtained from the same sample, sequenced in a study of somatic mutations in cytotoxic T cells in rheumatoid arthritis. Assay used: immunoSEQ multiplex PCR; TCRdb lists only in-frame clones, some missing. The sample records tens of thousands of clones, under 90% being singletons. The sample consisted of CD8+ T cells sorted from blood. The source of these receptors is a man aged 40-49 years in good health.

The chain has TRBV29-1 and TRBJ2-7; 9 bases align to TRBD2. The CDR3 has 14 residues. Germline CDR1 reads SQVTM; CDR2 reads ANQGSEA. V shed 5 bases and J 2 bases; nucleotides not matched to a gene: 7. The CDR3 nucleotides read TGCAGCGTTTCTGGCCTAGCGGGGACCTACGAGCAGTACTTC. Amino acid sequence: CSVSGLAGTYEQYF.

V usage is TRBV30 and J usage is TRBJ1-1; 7 bases are a match to TRBD1. V shed 8 bases and J 1 base; nucleotides not matched to a gene: 7. The germline CDR1 and CDR2 sequences are GTSNPN and SVGIG (reference sequence). This CDR3 region has 13 residues. CDR3 protein: CASRTGENTEAFF. CDR3 nucleotides: TGTGCCAGCCGAACAGGGGAGAACACTGAAGCTTTCTTT.

This clone has only one observation. This chain joins TRBV7-6 and TRBJ2-7; perhaps TRBD2 as D (5 bases). The germline V gene has CDR1 SGHVS and CDR2 FNYEAQ. The CDR3 loop spans 14 amino acids. Trimming took 0 bases from V and 4 from J, leaving 10 bases between them. CDR3 in amino acids: CASSLAGVGYEQYF. CDR3 nucleotide sequence: TGTGCCAGCAGCTTAGCGGGAGTAGGATACGAGCAGTACTTC. The full variable domain, with the rest looked up from reference TRBV7-6 and TRBJ2-7, is GAGVSQSPRYKVTKRGQDVALRCDPISGHVSLYWYRQALGQGPEFLTYFNYEAQQDKSGLPNDRFSAERPEGSISTLTIQRTEQRDSAMYRCASSLAGVGYEQYFGPGTRLTVT.

This chain connects TRBV4-2 to TRBJ1-3; 7 bases line up with TRBD1. The CDR3 is 16 residues long. The germline V gene encodes CDR1 LGHNA and CDR2 YNFKEQ. J gave up 3 bases and V 0 bases, and 5 bases lay outside the gene matches. This CDR3 reads CASSQEEGAVGNTIYF. DNA of the CDR3: TGTGCCAGCAGCCAAGAGGAGGGGGCTGTTGGAAACACCATATATTTT.

The genes are TRBV4-3 and TRBJ2-7; D is uncertain. Deletions cut 4 bases from V and 2 bases from J, with 12 bases between. The germline CDR1 and CDR2 sequences are LGHNA and YSLEER. The CDR3 extends over 14 amino acids. CDR3 residues: CASSRERQAYEQYF. Here the CDR3 DNA reads TGCGCCAGCAGCCGCGAAAGGCAAGCCTACGAGCAGTACTTC.

The chain carries TRBV10-3 and TRBJ1-2, with D possibly being TRBD1 (6 bases). Germline V gene lookup returns CDR1 ENHRY and CDR2 SYGVKD. The CDR3 is made up of 14 amino acids. Between the trimmed V and J ends, which lost 2 bases and 6 bases, there was a span of 13 bases. CDR3: CAISEAQGWDGYTF. The CDR3 DNA follows: TGTGCCATCAGTGAGGCCCAGGGGTGGGATGGCTACACCTTC.

This clone was found a few times. V usage is TRBV4-2 and J usage is TRBJ2-7; 11 positions agree with TRBD1. CDR3 size: 16 residues. After removal of 0 bases from V and 0 bases from J, the junction contained 1 base not matched to a gene. In germline, CDR1 is LGHNA, CDR2 YNFKEQ. CDR3 coding DNA: TGTGCCAGCAGCCAAGAAGGGACAGGGGGCTCCTACGAGCAGTACTTC. Protein product: CASSQEGTGGSYEQYF.

The chain uses TRBV7-2 and TRBJ1-1, with D uncertain. The CDR3 runs to 15 residues. V was trimmed by 1 base and J by 1 base, leaving 10 bases between them. CDR1 is SGHTA and CDR2 is FQGNSA in the germline V gene. The CDR3: CASSLEGGRNTEAFF. The CDR3 DNA reads as TGTGCCAGCAGCTTAGAGGGCGGAAGGAACACTGAAGCTTTCTTT.

CDR3 DNA sequence: TGTGCCAGCAGTACCGTAGCGGGAGGGCGTAGTGAGCAGTTCTTC. It translates to CASSTVAGGRSEQFF. V gene TRBV6-5 combines with J gene TRBJ2-1; the match to TRBD2 covers 11 bases. The CDR3 loop spans 15 amino acids. J was trimmed by 9 bases and V by 5 bases; bases with no gene match: 9. Germline assignment: CDR1 MNHEY and CDR2 SVGAGI.

The chain is built from TRBV4-1 and TRBJ1-4; D remains unclear. The germline V and J ends were trimmed by 3 bases and 5 bases, with 10 bases remaining between them. This CDR3 has 14 residues. From germline, CDR1 is MGHRA and CDR2 YSYEKL. CDR3 DNA sequence: TGCGCCAGCAGCCAGGCTAACCAAAATGAAAAACTGTTTTTT. Translation: CASSQANQNEKLFF.

The table lists this clone with a count of one. This CDR3 reads CASSQGGRGRRDTIYF. The DNA for the CDR3 is TGCGCCAGCAGCCAAGGTGGTAGGGGGCGGCGGGACACCATATATTTT. The V and J genes are TRBV4-3 and TRBJ1-3; 7 bases fit TRBD1. J was trimmed by 8 bases and V by 1 base; bases with no gene match: 11. The V gene's germline CDR1 is LGHNA and CDR2 YSLEER. The CDR3 loop spans 16 amino acids.

In its sample, this clone was seen a few times. CDR3 bases: TGTGCCAGCAGTGAGCTACAGGGTAAGGGGACCTATGGCTACACCTTC. Residues: CASSELQGKGTYGYTF. The rearrangement joins TRBV28 to TRBJ1-2, with D possibly matching TRBD1 (6 bases). The CDR3 totals 16 residues. The V and J ends lost 5 bases and 4 bases respectively, with 20 bases between them. Germline-derived CDR1 and CDR2 are MDHEN and SYDVKM.

This clone was detected once. The V gene is TRBV7-9, the J gene TRBJ2-1, with 8 bases lining up with TRBD2. Germline-derived CDR1 and CDR2 are SEHNR and FQNEAQ (reference sequence). Germline trimming cut 5 bases from V and 3 bases from J; bases unmatched to any gene: 12. The CDR3 consists of 17 residues. CDR3 sequence: CASSPRAGREDYNEQFF. CDR3 DNA sequence: TGTGCCAGCAGCCCCCGCGCGGGGCGGGAGGACTACAATGAGCAGTTCTTC.

The chain recombines TRBV27 with TRBJ2-5; the match to TRBD2 covers 7 bases. J gave up 2 bases and V 4 bases, and 4 bases lay outside the gene matches. The length of the CDR3 is 14 residues. The germline V gene has CDR1 MNHEY and CDR2 SMNVEV (reference sequence). CDR3 sequence reads: CASSYLAEQETQYF. Written as DNA, the CDR3 is TGTGCCAGCAGTTACCTAGCGGAGCAAGAGACCCAGTACTTC.

This clone is termed medium-sized. The chain employs TRBV11-2 and TRBJ2-2, with 8 bases fitting TRBD1. V was pared by 1 base and J by 5 bases, with 12 bases of the junction left unmatched. Germline V gene lookup returns CDR1 SGHAT and CDR2 FQNNGV. This CDR3 is built from 18 residues. CDR3 sequence: CASSLAPINRQGTGELFF. The CDR3, as DNA: TGTGCCAGCAGCTTAGCCCCGATAAATAGACAGGGGACCGGGGAGCTGTTTTTT.

The gene calls are TRBV29-1 and TRBJ1-1; D not resolved. Germline CDR1 and CDR2: SQVTM and ANQGSEA. Trimming removed 7 bases from V and 0 bases from J, with 15 bases in between. The CDR3 spans 14 residues. The CDR3 region is CSAEKTSMNTEAFF. The CDR3, as DNA: TGCAGCGCCGAAAAGACAAGTATGAACACTGAAGCTTTCTTT.

This chain uses TRBV6-5 with TRBJ2-3; TRBD2 aligns across 8 bases. Looked up from germline, CDR1 is MNHEY and CDR2 is SVGAGI. J was trimmed by 1 base and V by 4 bases; bases with no gene match: 1. The CDR3 covers 14 residues. The CDR3 sequence is CASSSGLGTDTQYF. CDR3 in DNA: TGTGCCAGCAGTTCGGGACTAGGCACAGATACGCAGTATTTT.

The V gene is TRBV7-6, the J gene TRBJ2-2; possible D gene TRBD1, 6 bases. V dropped 5 bases and J dropped 6 bases, with 13 bases sitting between them. Germline loops: CDR1 SGHVS, CDR2 FNYEAQ. CDR3 length equals 14 residues. The CDR3: CASSPTAGAGELFF. The DNA of the CDR3 is TGTGCCAGCAGCCCGACAGCAGGGGCCGGGGAGCTGTTTTTT.

The sample holds one count of this clone. The chain recombines TRBV2 with TRBJ2-2; D might be TRBD1 (6 bases). This CDR3 is built from 16 residues. Germline assignment: CDR1 SNHLY and CDR2 FYNNEI. Trimming stripped 5 bases from V and 5 bases from J, with 18 bases between. CDR3 coding DNA: TGTGCCAGCAGTCTATATGTAGGACAGTTGACCGGGGAGCTGTTTTTT. Amino acid sequence: CASSLYVGQLTGELFF.

This clone was detected a few times. The chain couples TRBV5-1 to TRBJ1-2; TRBD1 is a possible D gene (6 bases). Germline-derived CDR1 and CDR2 are SGHRS and YFSETQ. The CDR3 is 16 residues long. Deletions cut 0 bases from V and 6 bases from J, with 18 bases between. The CDR3 bases are TGCGCCAGCAGCTTGGCAGCGGTCAGGGGCCTCGATGGCTACACCTTC. Translated, it gives CASSLAAVRGLDGYTF. Together with reference TRBV5-1 and TRBJ1-2, the CDR3 gives the full variable domain: KAGVTQTPRYLIKTRGQQVTLSCSPISGHRSVSWYQQTPGQGLQFLFEYFSETQRNKGNFPGRFSGRQFSNSRSEMNVSTLELGDSALYLCASSLAAVRGLDGYTFGSGTRLTVV.

The chain carries TRBV27 and TRBJ1-5; D not resolved. V was cut by 5 bases and J by 2 bases, with 10 bases left in between. The CDR3 extends over 14 amino acids. Germline lookup yields CDR1 MNHEY and CDR2 SMNVEV (reference sequence). This CDR3 is CASSGGLRNQPQHF. CDR3 bases: TGTGCCAGCAGTGGAGGACTCCGCAATCAGCCCCAGCATTTT.

This chain links TRBV5-6 with TRBJ2-2; D assignment may be TRBD1 or TRBD2 (5 bases each). The CDR3 has 15 amino acids. From germline, CDR1 is SGHDT and CDR2 YYEEEE. The V gene lost 4 bases and the J gene lost 7 bases, with 17 bases spanning the gap. Here the CDR3 reads CASSTSGLGVGELFF. Written as DNA, the CDR3 is TGTGCCAGCAGCACGAGCGGCCTGGGGGTCGGGGAGCTGTTTTTT.

The rearrangement links TRBV27 to TRBJ1-1, with 7 bases that match TRBD1. V lost 1 base and J lost 5; bases outside the gene matches: 10. The CDR3 totals 16 residues. CDR1 is MNHEY and CDR2 is SMNVEV in the germline V gene (reference sequence). CDR3 region: CASSLWPPGGRTEAFF. The CDR3 bases are TGTGCCAGCAGTTTATGGCCCCCAGGGGGGCGTACTGAAGCTTTCTTT.

This clone has more than one count but fewer than ten. The V gene is TRBV5-1, the J gene TRBJ1-1, with a possible D match to TRBD1 (6 bases). The CDR3 consists of 13 residues. V was pared by 2 bases and J by 6 bases, with 11 bases between. CDR1 SGHRS and CDR2 YFSETQ come from the germline V gene. CDR3: CASSLGQRAEAFF. CDR3 nucleotide sequence: TGCGCCAGCAGCTTAGGACAGAGGGCTGAAGCTTTCTTT.

This chain uses TRBV2 with TRBJ1-5; 7 nucleotides line up with TRBD1. Per germline, CDR1 SNHLY and CDR2 FYNNEI. This CDR3 contains 14 residues. Unmatched junction bases numbered 7, after V lost 6 bases and J lost 5 bases. CDR3 DNA: TGTGCCAGCAGGCTCGCCCAGGGGGATCAGCCCCAGCATTTT. As protein: CASRLAQGDQPQHF.

The V gene is TRBV30, the J gene TRBJ2-2; D might be TRBD2 (5 bases). This CDR3 has 14 residues. Germline assignment: CDR1 GTSNPN and CDR2 SVGIG (reference sequence). V shed 4 bases and J shed 0 bases, with 9 bases lying between them. The CDR3 region has the DNA TGTGCCTGGATCCGGGGAACGAACACCGGGGAGCTGTTTTTT. As protein: CAWIRGTNTGELFF.

This clone was counted only a few times. In DNA, the CDR3 is TGCGCCAGCAGCCAAGAAGTAGCGGGAGGGCCGGGGGCCTACGAGCAGTACTTC. This sequence encodes CASSQEVAGGPGAYEQYF. The chain employs TRBV4-1 and TRBJ2-7; TRBD2 aligns across 11 bases. The CDR3 sequence is 18 residues long. V lost 0 bases to trimming and J lost 2 bases; unmatched junction nucleotides: 9. Per germline, CDR1 MGHRA and CDR2 YSYEKL.

A few counts support this clone. This rearrangement joins TRBV6-1 to TRBJ2-7; D gene ambiguous. Germline-derived CDR1 and CDR2 are MNHNS and SASEGT. The CDR3 runs to 13 residues. V dropped 2 bases and J dropped 6 bases, with 11 bases sitting between them. Written as DNA, the CDR3 is TGTGCCAGCAGTGAATTTGTAGGTCCCGAGCAGTACTTC. Translated: CASSEFVGPEQYF.

The J gene is TRBJ1-5, the V gene TRBV25-1; unclear D gene. The CDR3 contains 14 residues. With 2 bases removed from V and 2 bases from J, the gap between germline ends came to 7 bases. Germline V gives CDR1 MGHDK, CDR2 SYGVNS. The CDR3 loop is CASSELGGNQPQHF. The CDR3 DNA follows: TGTGCCAGCAGTGAACTGGGTGGCAATCAGCCCCAGCATTTT.